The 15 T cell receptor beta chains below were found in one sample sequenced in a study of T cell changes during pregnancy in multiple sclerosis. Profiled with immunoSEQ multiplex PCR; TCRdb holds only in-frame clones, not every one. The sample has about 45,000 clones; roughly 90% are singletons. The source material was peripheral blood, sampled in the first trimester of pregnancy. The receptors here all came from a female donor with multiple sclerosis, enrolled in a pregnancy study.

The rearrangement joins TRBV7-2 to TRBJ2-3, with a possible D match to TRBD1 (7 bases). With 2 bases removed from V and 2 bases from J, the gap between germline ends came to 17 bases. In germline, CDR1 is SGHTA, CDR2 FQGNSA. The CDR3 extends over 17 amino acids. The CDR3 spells CASSLRSGGLSTDTQYF. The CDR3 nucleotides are TGTGCCAGCAGCTTAAGGTCAGGGGGGTTGTCCACAGATACGCAGTATTTT. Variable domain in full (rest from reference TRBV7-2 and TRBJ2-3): GAGVSQSPSNKVTEKGKDVELRCDPISGHTALYWYRQSLGQGLEFLIYFQGNSAPDKSGLPSDRFSAERTGGSVSTLTIQRTQQEDSAVYLCASSLRSGGLSTDTQYFGPGTRLTVL.

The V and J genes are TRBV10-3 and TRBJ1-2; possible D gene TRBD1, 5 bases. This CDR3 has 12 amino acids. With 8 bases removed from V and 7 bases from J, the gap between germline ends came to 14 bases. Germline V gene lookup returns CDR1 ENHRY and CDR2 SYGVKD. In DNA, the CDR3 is TGTGCCATCCGGGACTCCCGTGGTGGCTACACCTTC. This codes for CAIRDSRGGYTF.

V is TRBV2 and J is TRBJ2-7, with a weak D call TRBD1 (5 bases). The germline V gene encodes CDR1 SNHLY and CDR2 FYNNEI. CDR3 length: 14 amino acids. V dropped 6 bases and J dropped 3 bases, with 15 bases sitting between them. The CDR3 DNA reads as TGTGCCAGCAGATTTGAAGGGGTCCTCTACGAGCAGTACTTC. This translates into CASRFEGVLYEQYF.

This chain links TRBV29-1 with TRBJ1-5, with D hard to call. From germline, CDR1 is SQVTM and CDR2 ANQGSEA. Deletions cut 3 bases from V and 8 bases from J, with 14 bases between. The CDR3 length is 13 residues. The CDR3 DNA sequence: TGCAGCGTTGAGGAGTTTTTCGGTGAGCCCCAGCATTTT. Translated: CSVEEFFGEPQHF.

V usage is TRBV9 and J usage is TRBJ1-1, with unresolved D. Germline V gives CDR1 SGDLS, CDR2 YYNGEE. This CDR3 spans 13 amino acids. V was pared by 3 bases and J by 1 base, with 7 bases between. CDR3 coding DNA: TGTGCCAGCAGCGGCGGGCCGAACACTGAAGCTTTCTTT. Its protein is CASSGGPNTEAFF.

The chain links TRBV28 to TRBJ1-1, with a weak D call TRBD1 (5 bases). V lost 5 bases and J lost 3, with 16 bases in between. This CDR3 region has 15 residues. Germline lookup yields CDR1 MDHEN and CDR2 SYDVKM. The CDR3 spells CASSLPGSVDTEAFF. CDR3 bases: TGTGCCAGCAGTCTCCCAGGGTCTGTCGACACTGAAGCTTTCTTT.

The CDR3 sequence: CASSPGRGEGTNEKLFF. The CDR3 nucleotides are TGCGCCAGCAGCCCCGGCCGGGGGGAGGGAACTAATGAAAAACTGTTTTTT. The V call is TRBV5-1, the J call TRBJ1-4; D perhaps matches TRBD1 (5 bases). Trimming removed 4 bases at V and 1 base at J, with 17 bases between. This CDR3 is built from 17 residues. Germline CDR1 and CDR2: SGHRS and YFSETQ.

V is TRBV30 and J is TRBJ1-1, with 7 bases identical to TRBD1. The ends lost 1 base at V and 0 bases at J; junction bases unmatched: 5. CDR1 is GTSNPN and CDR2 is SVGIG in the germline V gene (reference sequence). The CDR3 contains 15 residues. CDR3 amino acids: CAWSAIQGMNTEAFF. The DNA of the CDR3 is TGTGCCTGGAGTGCTATACAGGGGATGAACACTGAAGCTTTCTTT. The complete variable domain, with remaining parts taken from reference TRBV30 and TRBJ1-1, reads SQTIHQWPATLVQPVGSPLSLECTVEGTSNPNLYWYRQAAGRGLQLLFYSVGIGQISSEVPQNLSASRPQDRQFILSSKKLLLSDSGFYLCAWSAIQGMNTEAFFGQGTRLTVV.

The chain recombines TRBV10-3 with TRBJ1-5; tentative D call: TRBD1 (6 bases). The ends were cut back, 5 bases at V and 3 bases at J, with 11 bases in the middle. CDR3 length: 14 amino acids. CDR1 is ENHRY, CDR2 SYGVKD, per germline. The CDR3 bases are TGTGCCATCAGTCCAACAGGGTCCAATCAGCCCCAGCATTTT. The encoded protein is CAISPTGSNQPQHF.

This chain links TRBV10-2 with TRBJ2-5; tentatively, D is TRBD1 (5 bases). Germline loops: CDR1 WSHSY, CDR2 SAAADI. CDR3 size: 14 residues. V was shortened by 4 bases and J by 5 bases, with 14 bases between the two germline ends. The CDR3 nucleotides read TGCGCCAGCAGTGGCTCAACAGGTTTGGAGACCCAGTACTTC. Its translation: CASSGSTGLETQYF.

This CDR3 is CASGLIRDGEAGANVLTF. In nucleotides, the CDR3 is TGTGCTAGTGGTTTGATCCGGGACGGGGAGGCTGGGGCCAACGTCCTGACTTTC. This chain links TRBV12-5 with TRBJ2-6; the D gene is possibly TRBD2 (6 bases). The CDR3 spans 18 residues. Germline assignment: CDR1 LGHNT and CDR2 FRNRAP. Between the trimmed V and J ends, which lost 2 bases and 2 bases, there was a span of 16 bases.

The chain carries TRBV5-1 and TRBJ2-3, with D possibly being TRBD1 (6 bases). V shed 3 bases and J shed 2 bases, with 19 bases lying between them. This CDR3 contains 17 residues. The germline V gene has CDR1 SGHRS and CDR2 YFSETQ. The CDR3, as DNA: TGCGCCAGCAGCTCCACACAGGGTAGGGCCCACACAGATACGCAGTATTTT. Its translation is CASSSTQGRAHTDTQYF.

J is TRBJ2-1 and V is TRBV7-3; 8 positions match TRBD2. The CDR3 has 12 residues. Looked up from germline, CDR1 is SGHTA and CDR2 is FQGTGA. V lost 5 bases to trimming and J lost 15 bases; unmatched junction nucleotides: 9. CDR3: CASSPSGGGLFF. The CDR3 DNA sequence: TGTGCCAGCAGCCCCTCGGGGGGGGGTTTGTTCTTC.

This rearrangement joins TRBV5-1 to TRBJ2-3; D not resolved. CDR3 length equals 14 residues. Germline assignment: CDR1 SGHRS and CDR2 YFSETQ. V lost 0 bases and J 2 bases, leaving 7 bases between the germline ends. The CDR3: CASSLVPVTDTQYF. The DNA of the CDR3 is TGCGCCAGCAGCTTGGTTCCCGTCACAGATACGCAGTATTTT.

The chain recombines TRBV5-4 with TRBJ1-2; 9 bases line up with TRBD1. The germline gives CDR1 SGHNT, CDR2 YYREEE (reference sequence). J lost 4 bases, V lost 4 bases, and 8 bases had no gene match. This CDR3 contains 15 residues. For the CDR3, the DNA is TGTGCCAGCAGCAACCATGACAGGGGGTTCTATGGCTACACCTTC. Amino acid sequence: CASSNHDRGFYGYTF.